This T cell receptor beta chain was obtained from a study of cytomegalovirus exposure and HLA in healthy donors. Study results and caveats: TCR association rates varied by HLA locus in a later analysis, with DRB1 highest and HLA-C lowest.

60 Vbeta and 13 Jbeta primers were used in PCR. The table came from immunoSEQ multiplex PCR; TCRdb's copy has only in-frame clones and leaves some out. The data hold under 250,000 clones, with about 81% observed a single time. As concerns this clone: Its antigen remains unidentified.

V gave up 3 bases and J gave up 10 bases, with 13 bases separating them. The CDR3 consists of 13 residues. The germline gives CDR1 SNHLY, CDR2 FYNNEI. J is TRBJ2-4 and V is TRBV2; D not resolved. The TCR originated in a woman between 35 and 50 years old in good health and CMV-seronegative. Sequencing used PBMCs. In nucleotides, the CDR3 is TGTGCCAGCAGTGAGTCCGAGGTAGGTATTCAGTACTTC. Translation: CASSESEVGIQYF.